This TCR beta chain emerged from a study of T cell responses to AZD1222 COVID-19 vaccine. The length of the CDR3 is 15 residues. CDR1 and CDR2 (germline): MNHNY, SVGAGI (reference sequence). V dropped 6 bases and J dropped 8 bases, with 20 bases sitting between them. The method was immunoSEQ multiplex PCR; TCRdb's version includes in-frame clones alone and lacks a portion of them. This table holds around 200,000 clones, roughly 93% found once. The gene calls are TRBV6-6 and TRBJ2-4, with a weak D call TRBD1 (7 bases). The starting material was peripheral blood, obtained on day 0 of AZD1222 vaccination. The origin of this receptor is an adult in good health. The CDR3 sequence: CASRPFQGGLDIQYF. CDR3 nucleotide sequence: TGTGCCAGCAGGCCTTTCCAGGGGGGTCTAGACATTCAGTACTTC.